This record covers a single T cell receptor (beta chain). Libraries were prepared by immunoSEQ multiplex PCR; TCRdb keeps only in-frame clonotypes and omits some of them. The sample holds around 60,000 clones, around 87% seen once. The data were obtained in a study of blood T cell repertoires in COVID-19. Across the whole study: Italy, Spain and the United States were the sources of the convalescent and acute COVID-19 samples.

V lost 2 bases to trimming and J lost 12 bases, with 8 bases between them. Germline V gives CDR1 SGHTS, CDR2 YDEGEE. This CDR3 has 10 amino acids. Seattle enrolled patients during active infection and tracked them longitudinally. The TCR was taken from a woman aged 60 to 75 with COVID-19, enrolled during active disease. The sequencing input was peripheral blood. V is TRBV5-8 and J is TRBJ1-2; no definite D call. CDR3 sequence (DNA): TGTGCCAGCAGCTTCAGCGGCCACACCTTC. Protein sequence: CASSFSGHTF.